Listed here are 20 T cell receptor beta chains from one sample, sequenced in a study of CD8 T cells in Susac syndrome. Random hexamers served to reverse transcribe roughly 0.45 to 1 ug RNA. Each CDR3 protein is one row after TCRdb ran MiXCR on the immunoSEQ multiplex PCR reads. The table includes about 140,000 distinct CDR3 sequences, approximately 95% detected once. The sequencing sample was made of CD4+ T cells from PBMCs. The receptors come from a human donor with Susac syndrome.

The V call is TRBV7-9, the J call TRBJ1-6; maybe TRBD1 (5 bases). Germline V gene data show CDR1 as SEHNR and CDR2 as FQNEAQ (reference sequence). With 2 bases removed from V and 10 bases from J, the gap between germline ends came to 12 bases. The CDR3 covers 14 residues. CDR3 nucleotides: TGTGCCAGCAGCTTATTGCAGGGTAACTCACCCCTCCACTTT. Translated, it gives CASSLLQGNSPLHF.

The J gene is TRBJ2-1, the V gene TRBV11-2, with 11 positions matching TRBD2. The CDR3 consists of 20 residues. Germline V CDR1 and CDR2: SGHAT, FQNNGV. V dropped 2 bases and J dropped 5; count of bases not matched to a gene: 17. The CDR3 protein is CASSLPRLAGGPGADNEQFF. CDR3 nucleotide sequence: TGTGCCAGCAGCTTACCCCGGCTAGCGGGAGGTCCGGGGGCCGACAATGAGCAGTTCTTC.

The CDR3, as DNA: TGTGCCAGCAGCCCGACGGCCCCGGGGCCCCAGCATTTT. Amino acids: CASSPTAPGPQHF. The chain uses TRBV3-1 and TRBJ1-5; D unresolved. V lost 4 bases to trimming and J lost 9 bases, with 13 bases between them. Germline V gene lookup returns CDR1 LGHDT and CDR2 YNNKEL (reference sequence). The CDR3 runs 13 residues.

The gene calls are TRBV29-1 and TRBJ2-7; 15 positions agree with TRBD2. The trim removed 3 bases at V and 2 bases at J, leaving 5 bases unmatched. The CDR3 is 16 amino acids. Germline values: CDR1 SQVTM, CDR2 ANQGSEA. The CDR3 DNA is TGCAGCGTTGACGGGACTAGCGGGAGGCCGCCCTACGAGCAGTACTTC. Translated, it gives CSVDGTSGRPPYEQYF.

The chain has TRBV14 and TRBJ1-1; no reliable D call. Germline V gene data show CDR1 as SGHDN and CDR2 as FVKESK. The ends were cut back, 0 bases at V and 0 bases at J, with 2 bases in the middle. The CDR3 is 13 amino acids. The CDR3 DNA follows: TGTGCCAGCAGCCAAGATCTGAACACTGAAGCTTTCTTT. Protein product: CASSQDLNTEAFF.

The gene calls are TRBV27 and TRBJ2-5; 8 positions match TRBD1. Germline CDR1 and CDR2: MNHEY and SMNVEV (reference sequence). There are 15 residues in the CDR3. The V segment lost 6 bases and the J segment 1 base; nucleotides outside the gene matches: 7. CDR3 loop: CASRHNRGTQETQYF. In nucleotides, the CDR3 is TGTGCCAGCAGACACAACAGGGGGACCCAAGAGACCCAGTACTTC.

The chain recombines TRBV7-2 with TRBJ1-5; tentative D call: TRBD1 (6 bases). V gave up 5 bases and J gave up 5 bases, with 13 bases separating them. The CDR3 is made up of 14 amino acids. Germline loops: CDR1 SGHTA, CDR2 FQGNSA. In DNA, the CDR3 is TGTGCCAGCAGCCTACAGGGCTGGGATCAGCCCCAGCATTTT. Translating gives CASSLQGWDQPQHF.

Here the CDR3 reads CSATRQYGKLFF. Written as DNA, the CDR3 is TGCAGTGCCACTAGACAGTATGGAAAACTGTTTTTT. V usage is TRBV20-1 and J usage is TRBJ1-4, with D maybe TRBD1 (5 bases). Germline loops: CDR1 DFQATT, CDR2 SNEGSKA (reference sequence). The CDR3 spans 12 residues. The V and J ends lost 6 bases and 10 bases respectively, with 15 bases between them.

The V call is TRBV7-9, the J call TRBJ2-3; TRBD1 is a possible D gene (5 bases). Trimming removed 5 bases from V and 0 bases from J, with 15 bases in between. CDR3 length equals 16 residues. The V gene's germline CDR1 is SEHNR and CDR2 FQNEAQ (reference sequence). The CDR3 loop is CASSPLVGLSTDTQYF. DNA for the CDR3: TGTGCCAGCAGCCCCCTGGTGGGGCTGAGCACAGATACGCAGTATTTT.

The chain recombines TRBV3-1 with TRBJ1-1, with D tentatively TRBD1 (6 bases). The CDR3 has 13 residues. V was trimmed by 1 base and J by 5 bases, leaving 8 bases between them. Germline values: CDR1 LGHDT, CDR2 YNNKEL (reference sequence). CDR3 region: CASSQVDRTEAFF. The CDR3 nucleotides read TGTGCCAGCAGCCAAGTTGACAGGACTGAAGCTTTCTTT.

The V and J genes are TRBV7-6 and TRBJ2-3, with D perhaps TRBD1 (5 bases). The CDR3 contains 14 residues. Trimming pared 1 base from V and 4 bases from J, leaving 9 bases between. Germline-derived CDR1 and CDR2 are SGHVS and FNYEAQ. CDR3 coding DNA: TGTGCCAGCAGCTTAGGTGGGGCAGCAGATACGCAGTATTTT. Translation: CASSLGGAADTQYF.

The chain couples TRBV29-1 to TRBJ1-1; D gene unclear. Germline V CDR1 and CDR2: SQVTM, ANQGSEA. This CDR3 has 11 amino acids. V was trimmed by 4 bases and J by 9 bases, leaving 12 bases between them. This chain's CDR3 is CSVVGRSQAFF. The CDR3 nucleotides read TGCAGCGTTGTAGGCCGCAGCCAAGCTTTCTTT.

The genes are TRBV9 and TRBJ2-1; tentative D call: TRBD1 (5 bases). CDR3 length equals 14 residues. V was shortened by 7 bases and J by 8 bases, with 19 bases between the two germline ends. Germline CDR1 reads SGDLS; CDR2 reads YYNGEE. CDR3 sequence: CASSLAPRAYEQFF. The CDR3 region has the DNA TGTGCCAGCTCTTTGGCGCCCAGGGCGTATGAGCAGTTCTTC.

The chain carries TRBV9 and TRBJ1-1; D unclear. The germline CDR1 and CDR2 sequences are SGDLS and YYNGEE. CDR3 length equals 13 residues. The V gene lost 3 bases and the J gene lost 5 bases, with 11 bases spanning the gap. Here the CDR3 reads CASSEREGTEAFF. The CDR3 bases are TGTGCCAGCAGCGAGCGAGAAGGAACTGAAGCTTTCTTT. The whole variable domain, filled in from reference TRBV9 and TRBJ1-1, reads DSGVTQTPKHLITATGQRVTLRCSPRSGDLSVYWYQQSLDQGLQFLIQYYNGEERAKGNILERFSAQQFPDLHSELNLSSLELGDSALYFCASSEREGTEAFFGQGTRLTVV.

This clonotype was seen a handful of times. This sequence joins TRBV6-5 and TRBJ1-5; D is unresolved. V was trimmed by 2 bases and J by 6 bases, leaving 8 bases between them. CDR3 length: 13 amino acids. Per the germline V gene, CDR1 is MNHEY and CDR2 is SVGAGI. This chain's CDR3 is CASSYRVGQPQHF. The CDR3 DNA sequence: TGTGCCAGCAGTTACAGGGTCGGTCAGCCCCAGCATTTT.

The chain carries TRBV20-1 and TRBJ1-5, with D tentatively TRBD1 (6 bases). The CDR3 totals 14 residues. Trimming stripped 3 bases from V and 0 bases from J, with 9 bases between. Germline-derived CDR1 and CDR2 are DFQATT and SNEGSKA (reference sequence). CDR3 loop: CSARQGPSNQPQHF. The CDR3 region has the DNA TGCAGTGCTAGGCAGGGGCCTAGCAATCAGCCCCAGCATTTT.

The chain is built from TRBV12-3 or TRBV12-4 and TRBJ2-2; D remains ambiguous. V lost 2 bases and J 7 bases, leaving 11 bases between the germline ends. This CDR3 has 14 residues. The CDR3 region is CASSLRDKGGELFF. As DNA, the CDR3 is TGTGCCAGCAGTTTAAGGGATAAGGGCGGGGAGCTGTTTTTT.

V and J are TRBV28 and TRBJ2-7; D gene ambiguous. Trimming took off 6 bases at V and 0 bases at J, with 9 bases between the two ends. The CDR3 contains 13 residues. Germline CDR1 MDHEN, CDR2 SYDVKM. The CDR3 spells CASSPVGSYEQYF. CDR3 bases: TGTGCCAGCAGCCCCGTTGGCTCCTACGAGCAGTACTTC.

V is TRBV20-1 and J is TRBJ1-6; D uncertain. Germline V lookup: CDR1 DFQATT, CDR2 SNEGSKA (reference sequence). The CDR3 totals 11 residues. Trimming cost V 4 bases and J 8 bases, with 6 bases left between them. The CDR3 DNA reads as TGCAGTGCTACTCAGGATTCACCCCTCCACTTT. Amino acid sequence: CSATQDSPLHF.

V usage is TRBV9 and J usage is TRBJ1-1, with 7 bases lining up with TRBD1. V gave up 0 bases and J gave up 7 bases; unmatched junction bases: 9. The CDR3 totals 15 residues. Looked up from germline, CDR1 is SGDLS and CDR2 is YYNGEE. The CDR3 region is CASSVAQGPVVEAFF. CDR3 nucleotides: TGTGCCAGCAGCGTAGCACAGGGGCCGGTGGTTGAAGCTTTCTTT.